Described below is a single T cell receptor beta chain sequence and its context. Its antigen is as yet unknown. This record comes from a study of cytomegalovirus exposure and HLA in healthy donors. 60 Vbeta and 13 Jbeta primers were used in PCR. Clones were read by immunoSEQ multiplex PCR, and TCRdb kept only the in-frame ones, dropping some. The sample includes roughly 300,000 clones, just over 85% of them seen just once. Points from the study as a whole: A later analysis linked a missense DCLRE1C variant to TCR beta V- and J-gene trimming.

The TCR was taken from a man aged 40-49 years in good health and CMV-seropositive. Material for sequencing was PBMCs.

DNA for the CDR3: TGTGCCAGCAGCCAAGAAGCGACTAGCACAGATACGCAGTATTTT. Translated, it gives CASSQEATSTDTQYF. The chain joins TRBV4-2 to TRBJ2-3; D unresolved. The CDR3 contains 15 residues. V gave up 0 bases and J gave up 0 bases, with 7 bases separating them. Germline CDR1 and CDR2: LGHNA and YNFKEQ.